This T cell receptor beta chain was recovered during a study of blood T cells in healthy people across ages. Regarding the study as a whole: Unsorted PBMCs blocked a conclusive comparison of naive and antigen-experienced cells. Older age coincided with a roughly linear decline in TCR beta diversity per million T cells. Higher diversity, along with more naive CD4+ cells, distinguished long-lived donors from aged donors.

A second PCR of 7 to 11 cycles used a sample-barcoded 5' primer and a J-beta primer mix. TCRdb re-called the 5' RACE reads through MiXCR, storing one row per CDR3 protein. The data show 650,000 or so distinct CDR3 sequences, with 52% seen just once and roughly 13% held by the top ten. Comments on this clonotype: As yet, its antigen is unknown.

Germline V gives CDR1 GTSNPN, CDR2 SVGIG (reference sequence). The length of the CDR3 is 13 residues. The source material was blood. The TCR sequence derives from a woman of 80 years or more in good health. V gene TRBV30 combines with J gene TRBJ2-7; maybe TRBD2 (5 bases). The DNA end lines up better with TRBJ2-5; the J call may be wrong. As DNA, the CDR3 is TGTGCCTGGAGTGCCGGGGACCAAGAGACCCAGTACTTC. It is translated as CAWSAGDQETQYF.